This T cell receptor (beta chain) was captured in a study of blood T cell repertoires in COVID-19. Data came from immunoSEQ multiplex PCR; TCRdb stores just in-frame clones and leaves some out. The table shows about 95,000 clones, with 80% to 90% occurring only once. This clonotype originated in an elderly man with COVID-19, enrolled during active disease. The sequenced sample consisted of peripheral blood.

CDR3 DNA sequence: TGTGCCAGCAGCTTAGTAGGGCCACGGGGGGGCTACACCTTC. It codes for CASSLVGPRGGYTF. The chain combines TRBV7-8 with TRBJ1-2; possible D gene TRBD1, 5 bases. Germline V lookup: CDR1 SGHVS, CDR2 FQNEAQ. The ends were cut back, 1 base at V and 8 bases at J, with 14 bases in the middle. The CDR3 is 14 residues long.